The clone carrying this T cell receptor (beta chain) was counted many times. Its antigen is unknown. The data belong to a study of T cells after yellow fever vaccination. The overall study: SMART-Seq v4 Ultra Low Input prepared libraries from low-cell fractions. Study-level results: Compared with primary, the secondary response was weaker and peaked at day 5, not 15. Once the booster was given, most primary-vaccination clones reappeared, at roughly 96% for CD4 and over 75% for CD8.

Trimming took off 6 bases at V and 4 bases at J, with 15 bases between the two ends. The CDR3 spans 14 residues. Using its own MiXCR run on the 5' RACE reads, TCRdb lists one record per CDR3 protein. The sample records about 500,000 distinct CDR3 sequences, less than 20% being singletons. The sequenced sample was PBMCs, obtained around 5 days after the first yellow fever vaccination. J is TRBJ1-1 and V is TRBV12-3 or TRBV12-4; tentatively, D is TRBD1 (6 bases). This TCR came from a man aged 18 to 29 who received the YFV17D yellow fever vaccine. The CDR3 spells CASSLGGAGTEAFF. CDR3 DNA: TGTGCCAGCAGCCTAGGGGGGGCGGGCACTGAAGCTTTCTTT.